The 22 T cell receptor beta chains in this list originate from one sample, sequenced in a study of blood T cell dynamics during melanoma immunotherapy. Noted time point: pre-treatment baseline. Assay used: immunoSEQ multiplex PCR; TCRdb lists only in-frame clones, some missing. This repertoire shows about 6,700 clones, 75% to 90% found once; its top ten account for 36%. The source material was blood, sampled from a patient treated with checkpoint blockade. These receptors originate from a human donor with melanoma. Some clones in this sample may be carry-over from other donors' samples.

Written as DNA, the CDR3 is TGCGCCAGCAGCCTCCGCCTAGCTGCTAGCACAGATACGCAGTATTTT. Its protein is CASSLRLAASTDTQYF. This chain connects TRBV5-1 to TRBJ2-3; D is perhaps TRBD2 (5 bases). CDR1 and CDR2 from the germline V gene are SGHRS and YFSETQ. The germline V and J ends were trimmed by 4 bases and 0 bases, with 15 bases remaining between them. This CDR3 is 16 amino acids long.

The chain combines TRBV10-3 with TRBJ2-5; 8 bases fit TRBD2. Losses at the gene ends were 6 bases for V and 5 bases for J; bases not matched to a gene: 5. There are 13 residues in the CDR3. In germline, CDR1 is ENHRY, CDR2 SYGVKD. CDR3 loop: CAISPGGGETQYF. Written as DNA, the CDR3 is TGTGCCATCAGCCCCGGGGGGGGCGAGACCCAGTACTTC.

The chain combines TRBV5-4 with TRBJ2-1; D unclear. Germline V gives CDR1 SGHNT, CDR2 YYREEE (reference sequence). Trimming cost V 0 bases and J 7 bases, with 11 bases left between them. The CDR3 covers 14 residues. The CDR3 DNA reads TGTGCCAGCAGCTTGGGGCCGAGTCCGAATGAGCAGTTCTTC. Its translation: CASSLGPSPNEQFF. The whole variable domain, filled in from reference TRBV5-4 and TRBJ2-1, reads ETGVTQSPTHLIKTRGQQVTLRCSSQSGHNTVSWYQQALGQGPQFIFQYYREEENGRGNFPPRFSGLQFPNYSSELNVNALELDDSALYLCASSLGPSPNEQFFGPGTRLTVL.

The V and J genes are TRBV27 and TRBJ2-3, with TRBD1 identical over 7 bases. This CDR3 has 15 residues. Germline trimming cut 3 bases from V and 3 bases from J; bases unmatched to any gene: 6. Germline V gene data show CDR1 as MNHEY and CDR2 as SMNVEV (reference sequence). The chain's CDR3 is CASSLDRPSTDTQYF. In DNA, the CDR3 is TGTGCCAGCAGTTTGGACAGGCCTTCGACAGATACGCAGTATTTT.

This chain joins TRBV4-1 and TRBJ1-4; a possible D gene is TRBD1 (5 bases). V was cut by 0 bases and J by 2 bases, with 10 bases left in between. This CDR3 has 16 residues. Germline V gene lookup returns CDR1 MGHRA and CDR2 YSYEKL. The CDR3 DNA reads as TGCGCCAGCAGCCAAGATTGGGCAGGGACTAATGAAAAACTGTTTTTT. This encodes CASSQDWAGTNEKLFF.

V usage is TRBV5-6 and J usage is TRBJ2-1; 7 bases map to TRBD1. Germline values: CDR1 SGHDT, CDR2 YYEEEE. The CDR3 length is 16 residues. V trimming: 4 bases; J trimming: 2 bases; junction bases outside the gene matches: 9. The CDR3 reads CASSLFQGVPYNEQFF. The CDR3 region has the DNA TGTGCCAGCAGCCTATTCCAGGGGGTTCCCTACAATGAGCAGTTCTTC. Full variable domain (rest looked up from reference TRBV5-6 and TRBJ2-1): DAGVTQSPTHLIKTRGQQVTLRCSPKSGHDTVSWYQQALGQGPQFIFQYYEEEERQRGNFPDRFSGHQFPNYSSELNVNALLLGDSALYLCASSLFQGVPYNEQFFGPGTRLTVL.

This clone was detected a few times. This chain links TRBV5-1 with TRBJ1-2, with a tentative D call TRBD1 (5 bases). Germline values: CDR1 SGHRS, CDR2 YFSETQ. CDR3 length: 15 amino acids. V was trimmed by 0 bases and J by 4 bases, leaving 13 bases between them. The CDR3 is CASSLAGTGTYGYTF. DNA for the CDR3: TGCGCCAGCAGCTTGGCGGGAACAGGTACCTATGGCTACACCTTC. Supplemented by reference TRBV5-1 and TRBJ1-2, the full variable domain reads KAGVTQTPRYLIKTRGQQVTLSCSPISGHRSVSWYQQTPGQGLQFLFEYFSETQRNKGNFPGRFSGRQFSNSRSEMNVSTLELGDSALYLCASSLAGTGTYGYTFGSGTRLTVV.

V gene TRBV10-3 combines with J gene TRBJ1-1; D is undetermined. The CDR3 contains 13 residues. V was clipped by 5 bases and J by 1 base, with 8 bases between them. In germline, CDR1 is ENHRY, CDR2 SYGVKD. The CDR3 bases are TGTGCCATCAGTCTCACGGCGAACACTGAAGCTTTCTTT. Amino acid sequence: CAISLTANTEAFF.

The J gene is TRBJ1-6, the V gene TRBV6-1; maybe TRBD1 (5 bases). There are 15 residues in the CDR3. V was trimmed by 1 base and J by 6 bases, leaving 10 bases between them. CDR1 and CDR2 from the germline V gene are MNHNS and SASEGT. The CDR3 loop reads CASSEVGGSNSPLHF. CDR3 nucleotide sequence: TGTGCCAGCAGTGAAGTGGGGGGTTCTAATTCACCCCTCCACTTT.

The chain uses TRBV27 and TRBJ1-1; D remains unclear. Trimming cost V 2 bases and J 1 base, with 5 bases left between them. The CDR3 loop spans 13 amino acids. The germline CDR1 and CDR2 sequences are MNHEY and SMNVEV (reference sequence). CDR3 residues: CASSLKRNTEAFF. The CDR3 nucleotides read TGTGCCAGCAGTTTAAAAAGGAACACTGAAGCTTTCTTT.

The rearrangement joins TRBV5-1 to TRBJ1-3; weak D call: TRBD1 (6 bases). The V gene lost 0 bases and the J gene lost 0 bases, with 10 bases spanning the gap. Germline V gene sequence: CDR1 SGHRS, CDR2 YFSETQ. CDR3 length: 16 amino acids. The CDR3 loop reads CASSLAAGASGNTIYF. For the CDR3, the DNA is TGCGCCAGCAGCTTGGCCGCAGGGGCCTCTGGAAACACCATATATTTT. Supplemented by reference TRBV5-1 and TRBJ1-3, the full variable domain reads KAGVTQTPRYLIKTRGQQVTLSCSPISGHRSVSWYQQTPGQGLQFLFEYFSETQRNKGNFPGRFSGRQFSNSRSEMNVSTLELGDSALYLCASSLAAGASGNTIYFGEGSWLTVV.

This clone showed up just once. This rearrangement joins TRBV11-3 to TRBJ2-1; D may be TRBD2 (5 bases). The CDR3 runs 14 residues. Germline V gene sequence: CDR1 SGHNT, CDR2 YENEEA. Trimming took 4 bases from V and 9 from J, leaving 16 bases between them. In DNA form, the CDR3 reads TGTGCCAGCAGCTCCCGGGAAGGTTCCCTTGAGCAGTTCTTC. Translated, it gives CASSSREGSLEQFF.

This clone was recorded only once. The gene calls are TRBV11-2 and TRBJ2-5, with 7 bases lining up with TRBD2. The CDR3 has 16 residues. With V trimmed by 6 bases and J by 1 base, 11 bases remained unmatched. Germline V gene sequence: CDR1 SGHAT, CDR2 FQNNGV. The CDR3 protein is CASSYPVGEGQETQYF. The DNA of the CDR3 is TGTGCCAGCAGTTACCCCGTTGGGGAGGGCCAAGAGACCCAGTACTTC.

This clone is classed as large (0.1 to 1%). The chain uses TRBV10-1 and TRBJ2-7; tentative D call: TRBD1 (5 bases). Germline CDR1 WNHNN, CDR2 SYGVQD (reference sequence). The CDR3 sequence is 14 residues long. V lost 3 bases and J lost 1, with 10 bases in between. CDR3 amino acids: CASSDEQESYEQYF. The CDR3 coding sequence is TGCGCCAGCAGTGATGAACAGGAATCCTACGAGCAGTACTTC.

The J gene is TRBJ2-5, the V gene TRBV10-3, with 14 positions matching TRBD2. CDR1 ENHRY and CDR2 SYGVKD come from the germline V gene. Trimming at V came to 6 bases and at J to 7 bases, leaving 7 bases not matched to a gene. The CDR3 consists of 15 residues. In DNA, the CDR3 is TGTGCCATCAGGAGGGGACTAGCGGGAGAGGTGACCCAGTACTTC. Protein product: CAIRRGLAGEVTQYF.

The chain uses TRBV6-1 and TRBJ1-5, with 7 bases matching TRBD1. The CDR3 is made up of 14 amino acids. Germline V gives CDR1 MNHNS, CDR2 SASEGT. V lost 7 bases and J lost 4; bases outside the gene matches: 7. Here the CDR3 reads CASTLLQGNQPQHF. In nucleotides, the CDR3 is TGTGCCAGCACTCTACTACAGGGGAATCAGCCCCAGCATTTT.

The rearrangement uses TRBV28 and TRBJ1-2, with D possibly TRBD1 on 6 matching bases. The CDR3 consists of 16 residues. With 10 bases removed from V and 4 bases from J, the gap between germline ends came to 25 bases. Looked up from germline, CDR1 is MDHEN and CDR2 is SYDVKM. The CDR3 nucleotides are TGTGCCACCTCCCCCAGGGCAGGGGTATTTAGCTATGGCTACACCTTC. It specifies CATSPRAGVFSYGYTF.

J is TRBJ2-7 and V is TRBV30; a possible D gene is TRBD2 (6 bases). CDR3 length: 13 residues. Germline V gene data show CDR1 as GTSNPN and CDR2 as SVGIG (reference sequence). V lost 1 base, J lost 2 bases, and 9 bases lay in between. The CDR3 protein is CAWSGRGPYEQYF. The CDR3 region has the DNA TGTGCCTGGAGTGGGCGGGGCCCCTACGAGCAGTACTTC.

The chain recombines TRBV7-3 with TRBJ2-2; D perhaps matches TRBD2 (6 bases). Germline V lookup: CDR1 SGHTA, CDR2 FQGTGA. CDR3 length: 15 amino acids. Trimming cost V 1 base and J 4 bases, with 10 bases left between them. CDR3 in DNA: TGTGCCAGCAGCTTAAACTCCGGGGGCACCGGGGAGCTGTTTTTT. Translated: CASSLNSGGTGELFF.

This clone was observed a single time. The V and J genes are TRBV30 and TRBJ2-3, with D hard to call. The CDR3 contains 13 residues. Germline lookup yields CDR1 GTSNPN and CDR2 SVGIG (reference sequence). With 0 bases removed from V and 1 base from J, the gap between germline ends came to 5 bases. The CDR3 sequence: CAWSVPGTDTQYF. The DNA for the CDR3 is TGTGCCTGGAGTGTACCTGGCACAGATACGCAGTATTTT.

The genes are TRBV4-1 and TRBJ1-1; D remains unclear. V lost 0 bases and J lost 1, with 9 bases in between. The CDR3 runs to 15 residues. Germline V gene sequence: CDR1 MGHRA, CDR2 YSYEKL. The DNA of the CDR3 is TGCGCCAGCAGCCAAGATAGACAATCGAACACTGAAGCTTTCTTT. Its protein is CASSQDRQSNTEAFF.

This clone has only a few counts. The CDR3 DNA follows: TGCGCCAGCAGCTTGACAGAGGCAACTGAAGCTTTCTTT. Its protein product is CASSLTEATEAFF. The genes are TRBV5-1 and TRBJ1-1, with D unclear. CDR1 and CDR2 from the germline V gene are SGHRS and YFSETQ. Trimming removed 1 base at V and 5 bases at J, with 9 bases between. The CDR3 covers 13 residues.